Sequencing of this T cell receptor beta chain was carried out in a study of T cell responses to AZD1222 COVID-19 vaccine. The repertoire was sequenced with immunoSEQ multiplex PCR; TCRdb's copy has only in-frame clones and lacks some. Of some 79,000 clones listed, about 78% were seen once; the top ten hold about 46%. This CDR3 is built from 13 residues. Germline V gives CDR1 SGHVS, CDR2 FQNEAQ. Trimming took 8 bases from V and 6 from J, leaving 16 bases between them. The sequence was collected from an adult who received the AZD1222 COVID-19 vaccine. This sequence joins TRBV7-8 and TRBJ1-1; TRBD1 is a possible D gene (5 bases). This specimen was peripheral blood, taken 28 days after the second AZD1222 dose. This chain's CDR3 is CASAPTWGAEAFF. CDR3 nucleotides: TGTGCCAGCGCCCCAACCTGGGGGGCTGAAGCTTTCTTT.